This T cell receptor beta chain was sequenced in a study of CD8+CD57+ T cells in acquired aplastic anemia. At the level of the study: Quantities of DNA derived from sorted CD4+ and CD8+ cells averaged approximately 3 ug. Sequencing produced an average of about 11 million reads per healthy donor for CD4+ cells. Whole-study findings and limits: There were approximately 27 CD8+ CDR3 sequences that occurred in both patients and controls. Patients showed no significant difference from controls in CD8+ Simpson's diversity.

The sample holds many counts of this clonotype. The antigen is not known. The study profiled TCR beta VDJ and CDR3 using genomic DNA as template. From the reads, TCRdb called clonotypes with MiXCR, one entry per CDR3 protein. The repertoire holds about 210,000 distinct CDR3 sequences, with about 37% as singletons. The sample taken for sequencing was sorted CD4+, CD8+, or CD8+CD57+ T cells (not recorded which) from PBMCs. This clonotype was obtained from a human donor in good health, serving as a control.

The CDR3 region is CASSRAGAFQPQHF. The CDR3 DNA follows: TGTGCCAGCAGCCGGGCGGGCGCGTTCCAGCCCCAGCATTTT. The chain employs TRBV7-9 and TRBJ1-5; D not resolved. With 5 bases removed from V and 7 bases from J, the gap between germline ends came to 15 bases. The V gene's germline CDR1 is SEHNR and CDR2 FQNEAQ (reference sequence). The CDR3 loop spans 14 amino acids.